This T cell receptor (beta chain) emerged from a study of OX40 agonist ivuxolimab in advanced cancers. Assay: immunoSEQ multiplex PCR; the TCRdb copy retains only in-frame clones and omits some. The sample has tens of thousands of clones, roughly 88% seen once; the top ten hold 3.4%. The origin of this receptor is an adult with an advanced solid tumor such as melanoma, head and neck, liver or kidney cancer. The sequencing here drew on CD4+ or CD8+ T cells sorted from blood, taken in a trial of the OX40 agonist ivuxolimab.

CDR3 bases: TGTGCCACACAAAGCGGGAGATTCGGCACAGATACGCAGTATTTT. It encodes CATQSGRFGTDTQYF. The rearrangement uses TRBV15 and TRBJ2-3; 8 bases are a match to TRBD2. Trimming removed 9 bases from V and 1 base from J; junction bases left unmatched: 9. The CDR3 covers 15 residues. The V gene's germline CDR1 is LNHNV and CDR2 YYDKDF (reference sequence).